The 7 T cell receptor beta chains below come from one sample, sequenced in a study of cytomegalovirus exposure and HLA in healthy donors. Primers included in the PCR were 60 Vbeta and 13 Jbeta primers. Repertoires were generated with immunoSEQ multiplex PCR, while TCRdb's copy carries only in-frame clones and drops some. The repertoire holds around 140,000 clones, with over 60% as singletons. The specimen sequenced was PBMCs. The receptors here all came from a woman in her sixties or seventies in good health and CMV-seronegative.

The chain links TRBV19 to TRBJ2-7; 8 nucleotides agree with TRBD2. The junction had 9 bases not matched to a gene; V was cut back by 6 bases and J by 2 bases. CDR3 size: 15 residues. The germline CDR1 and CDR2 sequences are LNHDA and SQIVND (reference sequence). The CDR3 loop is CASSFGGDSAYEQYF. In DNA, the CDR3 is TGTGCCAGTAGCTTCGGGGGGGATTCAGCCTACGAGCAGTACTTC.

The gene calls are TRBV29-1 and TRBJ2-4, with a tentative D call TRBD1 (5 bases). CDR1 and CDR2 from the germline V gene are SQVTM and ANQGSEA. Trimming left V 4 bases short and J 6 bases short, with 22 bases between. The CDR3 extends over 16 amino acids. Written as DNA, the CDR3 is TGCAGCGTTGTGGGGCTAGACCCGCGGTCGTCAAACATTCAGTACTTC. Protein product: CSVVGLDPRSSNIQYF.

The rearrangement joins TRBV19 to TRBJ1-1; no clear D. This CDR3 region has 11 residues. The V end lost 11 bases, the J end lost 6 bases, and 13 bases lay between the germline ends. Germline lookup yields CDR1 LNHDA and CDR2 SQIVND (reference sequence). DNA for the CDR3: TGTGCCGTCGGGGTATGGGCTGAAGCTTTCTTT. It translates to CAVGVWAEAFF.

The chain carries TRBV10-3 and TRBJ1-2; 11 bases are shared with TRBD1. This CDR3 is 14 amino acids long. The V and J ends lost 6 bases and 5 bases, in that order; junction bases with no gene match: 5. The germline V gene has CDR1 ENHRY and CDR2 SYGVKD. This CDR3 is CAIRGGTGGYGYTF. CDR3 DNA sequence: TGTGCCATCAGGGGGGGGACAGGGGGATATGGCTACACCTTC.

The V call is TRBV27, the J call TRBJ1-2, with a weak D call TRBD1 (6 bases). This CDR3 is built from 13 residues. The V and J ends lost 6 bases and 5 bases respectively, with 13 bases between them. Germline V gene data show CDR1 as MNHEY and CDR2 as SMNVEV (reference sequence). CDR3 DNA sequence: TGTGCCAGCAGGCAGGGGCGCGCGTATGGCTACACCTTC. It encodes CASRQGRAYGYTF.

This rearrangement joins TRBV29-1 to TRBJ2-3; perhaps TRBD1 as D (6 bases). The germline V gene has CDR1 SQVTM and CDR2 ANQGSEA. The CDR3 is made up of 12 amino acids. Trimming removed 7 bases from V and 2 bases from J, with 10 bases in between. The chain's CDR3 is CSADSYTDTQYF. CDR3 DNA sequence: TGCAGCGCGGACAGTTACACAGATACGCAGTATTTT.

V gene TRBV19 combines with J gene TRBJ1-4, with TRBD1 as a possible D gene (6 bases). The CDR3 contains 16 residues. CDR1 LNHDA and CDR2 SQIVND come from the germline V gene (reference sequence). Trimming cost V 2 bases and J 8 bases, with 18 bases left between them. The CDR3 DNA sequence: TGTGCCAGTAGTATATGGGGCAGGGGTCGGCTCGAAAAACTGTTTTTT. It codes for CASSIWGRGRLEKLFF.